This TCR beta chain was identified during a study of T cell changes during pregnancy in multiple sclerosis. Profiled with immunoSEQ multiplex PCR; TCRdb holds only in-frame clones, not every one. The sample includes around 50,000 clones, almost 95% seen only once; the top ten take about 4.7%. V dropped 3 bases and J dropped 4; count of bases not matched to a gene: 4. The CDR3 contains 14 residues. Germline-derived CDR1 and CDR2 are MNHNS and SASEGT. Sequenced material: CD8+ T cells from peripheral blood mononuclear cells, taken in the first trimester of pregnancy. The TCR originated in a female donor with multiple sclerosis, enrolled in a pregnancy study. This chain joins TRBV6-1 and TRBJ2-3; 7 nucleotides agree with TRBD1. CDR3 in amino acids: CASSERQGPDTQYF. CDR3 coding DNA: TGTGCCAGCAGTGAGAGACAGGGCCCAGATACGCAGTATTTT.